This T cell receptor (beta chain) stems from a study of cytomegalovirus exposure and HLA in healthy donors. Assay: immunoSEQ multiplex PCR; the TCRdb copy retains only in-frame clones and omits some. This table holds around 200,000 clones, almost 90% found once. Study results and limitations: Reports described diagnosis of cytomegalovirus status by the classifier as highly specific and sensitive. The majority of TCR sequences were rare, yet some public TCRs appeared in many donors.

A remark on this clone: What it binds is unknown.

The material sequenced was PBMCs. This TCR derives from a woman under 30 in good health and CMV-seronegative.

CDR3 in amino acids: CASSLNIGLAGVLFF. The CDR3 DNA is TGTGCCAGCAGTTTGAACATCGGACTAGCGGGAGTACTGTTCTTC. The chain has TRBV28 and TRBJ2-1; 13 bases align to TRBD2. Germline V gene sequence: CDR1 MDHEN, CDR2 SYDVKM. The length of the CDR3 is 15 residues. V trimming: 3 bases; J trimming: 15 bases; junction bases outside the gene matches: 11. The complete variable domain, with remaining parts taken from reference TRBV28 and TRBJ2-1, reads DVKVTQSSRYLVKRTGEKVFLECVQDMDHENMFWYRQDPGLGLRLIYFSYDVKMKEKGDIPEGYSVSREKKERFSLILESASTNQTSMYLCASSLNIGLAGVLFFGPGTRLTVL.